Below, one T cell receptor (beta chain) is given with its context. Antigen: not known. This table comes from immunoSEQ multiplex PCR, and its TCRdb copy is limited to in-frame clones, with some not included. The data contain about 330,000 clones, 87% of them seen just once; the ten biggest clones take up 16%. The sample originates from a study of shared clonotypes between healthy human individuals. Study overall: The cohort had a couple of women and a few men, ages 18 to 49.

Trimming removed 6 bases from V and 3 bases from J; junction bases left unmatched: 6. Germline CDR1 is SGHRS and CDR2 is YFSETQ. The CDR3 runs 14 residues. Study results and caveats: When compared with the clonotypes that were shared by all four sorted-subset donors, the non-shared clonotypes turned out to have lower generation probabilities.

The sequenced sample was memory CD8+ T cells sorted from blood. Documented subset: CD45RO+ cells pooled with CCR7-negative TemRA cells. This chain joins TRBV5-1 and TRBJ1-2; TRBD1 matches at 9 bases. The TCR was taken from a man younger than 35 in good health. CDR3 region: CASKWGQGDYGYTF. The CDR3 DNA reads TGCGCCAGCAAATGGGGACAGGGAGACTATGGCTACACCTTC.